Listed below are T cell receptor beta chains from one sample, sequenced in a study of blood T cells in healthy people across ages. TCRdb re-derived calls from the 5' RACE reads in MiXCR, one entry per CDR3 protein. This sample carries some 1.7 million distinct CDR3 sequences, roughly 28% of them seen once, and the ten largest clones take less than 9.5%. Material: blood. These receptor sequences come from a woman aged 25 to 39 in good health. Each CDR3 is given with its conserved first and last residue. The D gene is left open where the match is weak. Clone size appears in some rows only: once, few, many, or a class for an expanded clone.

>TRBD1|few|TRBJ2-7|TRBV5-6
CASARTGGSAYEQYF
TGTGCCAGTGCCCGAACAGGGGGGTCCGCCTACGAGCAGTACTTC
>NA|few|TRBJ1-5|TRBV6-5
CASNEWGIVNQPQHF
TGTGCCAGCAACGAGTGGGGGATTGTCAATCAGCCCCAGCATTTT
>NA|few|TRBJ2-2|TRBV18
CASSPGPGELFF
TGTGCCAGCTCACCAGGGCCCGGGGAGCTGTTTTTT
>NA|few|TRBJ2-3|TRBV11-2
CASSLVRGPQGGTQYF
TGTGCCAGCAGCTTAGTGCGGGGCCCCCAGGGTGGAACGCAGTATTTT
>NA|NA|TRBJ1-6|TRBV6-1
CASSEGSQGNSPRHF
TGTGCCAGCAGTGAAGGTTCTCAGGGTAATTCACCCCGCCACTTT
>NA|NA|TRBJ1-6|TRBV5-1
CASSLSSDSPLHF
TGCGCCAGCAGCTTATCATCAGACTCACCCCTCCACTTT
>TRBD2|NA|TRBJ2-7|TRBV6-1
CASSEGLSGGIRYEQYF
TGTGCCAGCAGTGAAGGGCTTAGCGGGGGCATTCGATACGAGCAGTACTTC
>NA|many|TRBJ2-7|TRBV29-1
CSVEGGYTFNEQYF
TGCAGCGTTGAAGGGGGCTACACCTTCAACGAGCAGTACTTC
>NA|few|TRBJ2-5|TRBV18
CASSPYREEETQYF
TGTGCCAGCTCACCCTACAGGGAAGAAGAGACCCAGTACTTC
>NA|many|TRBJ2-1|TRBV7-2
CASSPTGLGYNEQFF
TGTGCCAGCAGCCCGACGGGACTCGGATACAATGAGCAGTTCTTC
>TRBD2|NA|TRBJ2-3|TRBV13
CASSSTGTSGLLDTQYF
TGTGCCAGCAGCTCAACCGGGACTAGCGGCTTACTGGATACGCAGTATTTT
>TRBD1|few|TRBJ2-7|TRBV3-1
CASSPGTVPYNEQYF
TGTGCCAGCAGCCCCGGGACAGTCCCCTACAATGAGCAGTACTTC
>NA|NA|TRBJ2-6|TRBV7-8
CASSLGRVGSGANVLTF
TGTGCCAGCAGCTTAGGAAGGGTAGGCTCTGGGGCCAACGTCCTGACTTTC
>TRBD2|NA|TRBJ2-1|TRBV7-9
CASSQNSGGNAIYKEQFF
TGTGCCAGCAGCCAAAATAGCGGGGGAAATGCTATTTACAAGGAGCAGTTCTTC
>NA|NA|TRBJ1-2|TRBV20-1
CSALRGQAGYTF
TGCAGTGCTCTCCGGGGCCAAGCAGGCTACACCTTC
>NA|few|TRBJ2-5|TRBV20-1
CSARKDSREQYF
TGCAGTGCTAGAAAAGATTCTAGAGAGCAGTACTTC
>NA|NA|TRBJ2-7|TRBV20-1
CSASGSQLSYEQYF
TGCAGTGCTAGCGGGAGCCAGCTTTCCTACGAGCAGTACTTC
>NA|few|TRBJ2-1|TRBV6-1
CASSGTGSSEQFF
TGTGCCAGCAGTGGTACAGGGAGCAGTGAGCAGTTCTTC
>NA|NA|TRBJ1-6|TRBV20-1
CSARGGLGRSPLHF
TGCAGTGCTAGAGGGGGGCTTGGGAGGTCACCCCTCCACTTT
>NA|few|TRBJ2-2|TRBV29-1
CSFQGSHTGELFF
TGCAGCTTTCAGGGCTCCCACACCGGGGAGCTGTTTTTT
>NA|NA|TRBJ1-2|TRBV4-3
CASSQDYTQSYGYTF
TGCGCCAGCAGCCAAGATTATACACAGAGCTATGGCTACACCTTC
>NA|few|TRBJ2-1|TRBV5-1
CASSLLTAYNEQFF
TGCGCCAGCAGCTTGCTTACAGCTTACAATGAGCAGTTCTTC
>NA|many|TRBJ2-1|TRBV7-2
CASSLVPRTNSYNEQFF
TGTGCCAGCAGCTTAGTACCGCGGACCAACTCCTACAATGAGCAGTTCTTC
>NA|few|TRBJ2-7|TRBV6-1
CASSEFYTTQSYEQYF
TGTGCCAGCAGTGAATTTTACACCACACAATCTTACGAGCAGTACTTC
>NA|NA|TRBJ1-2|TRBV20-1
CSARVELGRVNYGYTF
TGCAGTGCTAGAGTGGAATTGGGCCGTGTTAACTATGGCTACACCTTC
>TRBD2|few|TRBJ2-1|TRBV5-6
CASSLASGIDEQFF
TGTGCCAGCAGCTTAGCTAGCGGGATTGATGAGCAGTTCTTC
>TRBD2|few|TRBJ2-3|TRBV5-1
CASSSNAGDDTQYF
TGCGCCAGCAGCTCTAATGCGGGGGACGATACGCAGTATTTT
>NA|few|TRBJ2-1|TRBV7-9
CASSVGQGGQNEQFF
TGTGCCAGCAGCGTCGGGCAAGGGGGGCAAAATGAGCAGTTCTTC
>TRBD2|many|TRBJ2-5|TRBV12-3/TRBV12-4
CASSWDYRQETQYF
TGTGCCAGCAGCTGGGACTACAGGCAAGAGACCCAGTACTTC
>NA|NA|TRBJ2-5|TRBV12-3/TRBV12-4
CASGPSFGGPQETQYF
TGTGCCAGCGGCCCGAGTTTCGGGGGGCCCCAAGAGACCCAGTACTTC
>TRBD2|few|TRBJ2-1|TRBV5-1
CASSLGVAGVSEQFF
TGCGCCAGCAGCTTGGGGGTAGCGGGGGTGAGTGAGCAGTTCTTC
>NA|few|TRBJ2-1|TRBV9
CASSVRSSAGNEQFF
TGTGCCAGCAGCGTACGTTCTAGCGCCGGCAATGAGCAGTTCTTC
>NA|NA|TRBJ1-2|TRBV6-5
CASSSGRLGAGYTF
TGTGCCAGCAGTTCGGGACGGCTAGGGGCTGGCTACACCTTC
>NA|NA|TRBJ2-5|TRBV7-2
CASSFTSYETQYF
TGTGCCAGCAGCTTCACATCGTACGAGACCCAGTACTTC
>NA|few|TRBJ1-5|TRBV2
CASSVNQYQPQHF
TGTGCCAGCAGCGTTAACCAATATCAGCCCCAGCATTTT
>TRBD1|few|TRBJ2-4|TRBV6-2/TRBV6-3
CASSRIGQGATKNIQYF
TGTGCCAGCAGTCGTATCGGACAGGGGGCAACCAAAAACATTCAGTACTTC
>NA|NA|TRBJ1-2|TRBV19
CASLYSTNYGYTF
TGTGCCAGTCTCTACAGCACTAACTATGGCTACACCTTC
>NA|few|TRBJ1-6|TRBV10-3
CAISTTFSYNSPLHF
TGTGCCATCAGTACAACTTTCTCCTATAATTCACCCCTCCACTTT
>NA|NA|TRBJ2-3|TRBV4-1
CASSHGPRGGGSTDTQYF
TGCGCCAGCAGCCACGGCCCGAGGGGTGGGGGCAGCACAGATACGCAGTATTTT
>NA|many|TRBJ2-3|TRBV15
CATSRDEGDTQYF
TGTGCCACCAGCAGAGATGAAGGGGATACGCAGTATTTT
>NA|few|TRBJ1-1|TRBV20-1
CSARVWGMNTEAFF
TGCAGTGCTAGAGTGTGGGGGATGAACACTGAAGCTTTCTTT
>TRBD2|few|TRBJ2-3|TRBV5-1
CASTNPGTSGTDTQYF
TGCGCCAGCACCAATCCCGGGACTAGCGGCACAGATACGCAGTATTTT
>TRBD2|few|TRBJ2-1|TRBV24-1
CATAGTSGPTEQFF
TGTGCCACCGCCGGGACTAGCGGGCCAACTGAGCAGTTCTTC
>TRBD2|few|TRBJ2-5|TRBV7-2
CASSLDGRGTQYF
TGTGCCAGCAGCTTAGACGGGAGGGGGACCCAGTACTTC
>TRBD1|NA|TRBJ1-5|TRBV11-2
CASSLTGTGHSNQPQHF
TGTGCCAGCAGCTTGACCGGGACAGGGCATAGCAATCAGCCCCAGCATTTT